This record covers a single T cell receptor beta chain. Its antigen is not known. These data belong to a study of T cell responses to AZD1222 COVID-19 vaccine. General study results and limits: Spike-specific TCRs gained breadth and depth after people received two AZD1222 doses. Repertoire sampling was restricted to post-peak T cell response timepoints. Reportedly, nearly half the spike-specific TCRs target unmutated variant regions. Clonal diversity may have been underestimated, and the donors were mostly white British, with more females than males.

The table came from immunoSEQ multiplex PCR; TCRdb's copy has only in-frame clones and leaves some out. The sample shows some 45,000 clones, about nine tenths of them seen only once. This clonotype originated in an adult who received the AZD1222 COVID-19 vaccine. The sample in question was peripheral blood, obtained 28 days after the second AZD1222 dose.

The CDR3 loop is CASSSTETQYF. The CDR3 DNA sequence: TGTGCCAGCAGCTCAACAGAGACCCAGTACTTC. V usage is TRBV7-2 and J usage is TRBJ2-5; D not resolved. The CDR3 loop spans 11 amino acids. Germline V gives CDR1 SGHTA, CDR2 FQGNSA. The V and J ends lost 4 bases and 4 bases respectively, with 4 bases between them. Drawing the rest from reference TRBV7-2 and TRBJ2-5, the complete variable domain is GAGVSQSPSNKVTEKGKDVELRCDPISGHTALYWYRQSLGQGLEFLIYFQGNSAPDKSGLPSDRFSAERTGGSVSTLTIQRTQQEDSAVYLCASSSTETQYFGPGTRLLVL.